This T cell receptor beta chain was identified during a study of T-cell reconstitution after alpha-beta-depleted transplantation in children. Findings and caveats of the study: For some patients, TCRbeta diversity was high at day 60 because of recipient T cells and thymic progenitors that survived. After transplant, at about two months, alpha-beta T cells were reportedly derived from several hundred expanded graft clones. T cells produced anew were the main source of T-cell counts and diversity one year after transplant.

This sample's TCRbeta library carried unique molecular identifier barcodes. TCRdb passed the PCR reads through MiXCR, listing each CDR3 protein once. Of about 600,000 distinct CDR3 sequences listed, more than 20% were seen once; the top ten hold 13% to 15%. Trimming pared 0 bases from V and 5 bases from J, leaving 10 bases between. The CDR3 spans 15 residues. Germline loops: CDR1 LGHNA, CDR2 YNFKEQ. In its sample, this clonotype was seen a few times. Its antigen remains unknown. Sample: PBMCs, mostly from graft donor cells, taken 360 days after TCRalphabeta/CD19-depleted stem cell transplant. This chain uses TRBV4-2 with TRBJ1-4; D might be TRBD1 (6 bases). The sequence came from a boy younger than two who had a stem cell transplant for acute myeloid leukemia, so the T cells may come from the graft donor. The CDR3 sequence is CASSQDRGENEKLFF. The CDR3 bases are TGTGCCAGCAGCCAAGATAGGGGGGAGAATGAAAAACTGTTTTTT.